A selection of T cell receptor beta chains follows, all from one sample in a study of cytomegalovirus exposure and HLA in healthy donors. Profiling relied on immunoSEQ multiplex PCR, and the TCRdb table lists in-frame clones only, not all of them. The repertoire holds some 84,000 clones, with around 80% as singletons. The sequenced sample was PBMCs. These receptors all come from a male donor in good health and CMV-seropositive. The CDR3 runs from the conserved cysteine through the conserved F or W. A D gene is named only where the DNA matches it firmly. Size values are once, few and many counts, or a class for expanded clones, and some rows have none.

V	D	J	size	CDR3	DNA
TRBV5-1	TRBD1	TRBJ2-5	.	CASSWRGQGGSGQETQYF	TGCGCCAGCAGCTGGAGGGGACAGGGGGGAAGTGGCCAAGAGACCCAGTACTTC
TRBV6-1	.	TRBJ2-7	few	CASSVQGPLGEQYF	TGTGCCAGCAGTGTCCAAGGGCCACTAGGCGAGCAGTACTTC
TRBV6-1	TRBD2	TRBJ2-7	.	CASTEGLAFSEQYF	TGTGCCAGCACAGAGGGACTAGCGTTTTCCGAGCAGTACTTC
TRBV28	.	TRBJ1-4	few	CASRGGGIGQKLFF	TGTGCCAGCAGAGGGGGGGGTATAGGACAAAAACTGTTTTTT
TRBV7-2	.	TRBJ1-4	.	CASSFGGTNEKLFF	TGTGCCAGCAGCTTCGGGGGAACTAATGAAAAACTGTTTTTT
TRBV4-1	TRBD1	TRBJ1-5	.	CASSRLGTGNQPQHF	TGCGCCAGCAGCCGACTCGGGACAGGGAATCAGCCCCAGCATTTT
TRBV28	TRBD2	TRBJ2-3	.	CASSPRQGLAGRADTQYF	TGTGCCAGCTCTCCACGCCAGGGACTAGCGGGGCGGGCGGATACGCAGTATTTT
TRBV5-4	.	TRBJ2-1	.	CASTLKGVVNNEQFF	TGTGCCAGCACACTTAAGGGAGTCGTAAACAATGAGCAGTTCTTC
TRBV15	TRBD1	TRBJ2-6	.	CATSLRTGVTGANVLTF	TGTGCCACCAGCTTGCGGACAGGGGTTACTGGGGCCAACGTCCTGACTTTC
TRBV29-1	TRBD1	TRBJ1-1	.	CSVVRGPGNTEAFF	TGCAGCGTTGTTAGGGGGCCTGGGAACACTGAAGCTTTCTTT
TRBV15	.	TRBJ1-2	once	CATSRGQVSRNYGYTF	TGTGCCACCAGCAGAGGACAGGTTAGCCGTAACTATGGCTACACCTTC
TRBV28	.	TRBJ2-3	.	CANAPAGSTDTQYF	TGTGCCAACGCGCCGGCGGGAAGCACAGATACGCAGTATTTT
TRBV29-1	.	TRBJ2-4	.	CSVEISSVQNIQYF	TGCAGCGTTGAGATTTCTAGCGTGCAAAACATTCAGTACTTC
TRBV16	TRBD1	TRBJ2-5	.	CASSRGQGWETQYF	TGTGCCAGCAGCCGTGGACAGGGTTGGGAGACCCAGTACTTC
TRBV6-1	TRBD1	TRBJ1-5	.	CASSDPGTGSFSNQPQHF	TGTGCCAGCAGTGACCCCGGGACAGGGTCCTTTAGCAATCAGCCCCAGCATTTT
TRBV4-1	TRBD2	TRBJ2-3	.	CASSQVAGGIDTQYF	TGCGCCAGCAGCCAAGTAGCGGGAGGGATAGATACGCAGTATTTT
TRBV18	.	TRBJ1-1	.	CASSGGGIGTEAFF	TGTGCCAGCTCAGGCGGGGGGATTGGGACTGAAGCTTTCTTT
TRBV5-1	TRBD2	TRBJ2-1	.	CASSLVAGGPSNEQFF	TGCGCCAGCAGCTTGGTCGCGGGAGGGCCCTCGAATGAGCAGTTCTTC
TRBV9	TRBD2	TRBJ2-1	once	CASSATSGRAANEQFF	TGTGCCAGCAGCGCGACTAGCGGGAGGGCCGCCAATGAGCAGTTCTTC
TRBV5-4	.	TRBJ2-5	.	CASSQRGLQETQYF	TGTGCCAGCAGCCAAAGGGGCCTCCAAGAGACCCAGTACTTC
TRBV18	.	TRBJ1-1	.	CASSPDMNTEAFF	TGTGCCAGCTCACCGGACATGAACACTGAAGCTTTCTTT
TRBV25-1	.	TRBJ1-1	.	CASRGSGLITEAFF	TGTGCCAGCAGGGGGTCAGGGCTAATCACTGAAGCTTTCTTT
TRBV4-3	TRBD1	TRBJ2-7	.	CASSQEWDRGYNEQYF	TGCGCCAGCAGCCAAGAGTGGGACAGGGGGTACAACGAGCAGTACTTC
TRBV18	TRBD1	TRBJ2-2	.	CASSQGQTTGELFF	TGTGCCAGCTCACAGGGACAGACTACCGGGGAGCTGTTTTTT
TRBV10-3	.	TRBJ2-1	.	CAISASGLWGSYNEQFF	TGTGCCATCAGTGCCTCGGGACTGTGGGGGTCCTACAATGAGCAGTTCTTC
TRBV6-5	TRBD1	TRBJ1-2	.	CASNKRDRGNYGYTF	TGTGCCAGCAACAAGAGGGACAGGGGAAACTATGGCTACACCTTC
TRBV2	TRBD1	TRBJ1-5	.	CASSEGQGGQPQHF	TGTGCCAGCAGCGAAGGACAGGGTGGTCAGCCCCAGCATTTT
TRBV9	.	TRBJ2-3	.	CASSVEAGISTDTQYF	TGTGCCAGCAGCGTAGAGGCGGGGATTAGCACAGATACGCAGTATTTT
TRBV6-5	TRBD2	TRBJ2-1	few	CASRGLRLYNEQFF	TGTGCCAGCAGGGGACTAAGGCTATACAATGAGCAGTTCTTC
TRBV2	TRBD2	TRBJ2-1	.	CASSALAGAGNEQFF	TGTGCCAGCAGTGCTCTAGCGGGGGCCGGTAATGAGCAGTTCTTC
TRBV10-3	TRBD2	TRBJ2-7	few	CATLAGPTYEQYF	TGTGCCACGCTAGCGGGACCCACCTACGAGCAGTACTTC
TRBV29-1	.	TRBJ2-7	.	CSVVVQGSYEQYF	TGCAGCGTTGTGGTCCAGGGCTCCTACGAGCAGTACTTC
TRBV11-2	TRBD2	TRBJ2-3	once	CDSSPGPIAGEHFAQYF	TGTGACAGCAGCCCCGGGCCGATAGCGGGAGAACATTTTGCGCAGTATTTT
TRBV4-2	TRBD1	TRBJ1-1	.	CASSQVGQQNTEAFF	TGTGCCAGCAGCCAAGTGGGACAGCAAAACACTGAAGCTTTCTTT
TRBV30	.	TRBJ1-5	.	CAWSVGRLSQPQHF	TGTGCCTGGAGTGTGGGCAGGTTGAGTCAGCCCCAGCATTTT
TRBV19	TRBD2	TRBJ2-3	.	CASSPSGTTDTQYF	TGTGCCAGTAGTCCTAGCGGGACCACAGATACGCAGTATTTT
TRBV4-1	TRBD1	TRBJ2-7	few	CASSSRDRGPYEQYF	TGCGCCAGCAGCTCCCGGGACAGGGGGCCCTACGAGCAGTACTTC
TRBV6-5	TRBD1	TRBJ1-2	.	CASSEQGAGYGYTF	TGTGCCAGCAGTGAACAGGGGGCTGGTTATGGCTACACCTTC
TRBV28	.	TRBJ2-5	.	CASSLFPTGTQYF	TGTGCCAGCAGTTTATTCCCCACTGGGACCCAGTACTTC
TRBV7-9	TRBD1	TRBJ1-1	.	CASSLGTGGLGTEAFF	TGTGCCAGCAGCTTAGGGACAGGGGGTTTGGGCACTGAAGCTTTCTTT
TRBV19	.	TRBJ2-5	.	CASSMYYGGPYQETQYF	TGTGCCAGTAGTATGTACTACGGAGGGCCCTACCAAGAGACCCAGTACTTC
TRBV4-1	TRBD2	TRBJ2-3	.	CASSRRTSRESTDTQYF	TGCGCCAGCAGCCGCCGGACTAGCAGAGAAAGCACAGATACGCAGTATTTT